This TCR beta chain was captured in a study of identical twins. Study-wide results and limits: Because invariant MAIT and iNKT cells could be present, zero-insertion analyses could be partly confounded.

On this clonotype: The antigen remains unidentified.

In TCRdb, the 5' RACE reads were re-called with MiXCR into one record per CDR3 protein. This sample has about 280,000 distinct CDR3 sequences, with about 8% found just once. This sample was shared with a second study, whose subject was yellow fever vaccine responses in identical twins.

The sequencing input was memory (CD45RO+) T cells sorted from blood. The sequence was obtained from a young woman in good health.

In DNA, the CDR3 is TGCAGTGCTAGACCCCCGAGCGGGGGGCTAGAGACCCAGTACTTC. Translating gives CSARPPSGGLETQYF. This chain links TRBV20-1 with TRBJ2-5; the match to TRBD2 covers 9 bases. The V and J ends lost 2 bases and 4 bases, in that order; junction bases with no gene match: 8. This CDR3 contains 15 residues. CDR1 and CDR2 (germline): DFQATT, SNEGSKA (reference sequence).